These 20 T cell receptor beta chains originate from one sample sequenced in a study of CD8 T cells in ankylosing spondylitis. Study-level findings and limits: Among TCR beta sequences, a motif of several highly homologous variants appeared characteristic of ankylosing spondylitis blood.

From the 5' RACE reads, TCRdb called clonotypes with MiXCR, one entry per CDR3 protein. This sample yields over 600,000 distinct CDR3 sequences, of which 15% to 20% are seen a single time; around a fifth belongs to the top ten. No antigen has been assigned to these receptors. Sequencing used blood, either unsorted or a sorted T cell fraction (not recorded which). The receptors originated from a male donor with ankylosing spondylitis.

The rearrangement joins TRBV3-1 to TRBJ2-5; TRBD2 might be the D (5 bases). From germline, CDR1 is LGHDT and CDR2 YNNKEL (reference sequence). This CDR3 has 12 residues. The ends were cut back, 3 bases at V and 7 bases at J, with 9 bases in the middle. In DNA form, the CDR3 reads TGTGCCAGCAGCCAGGACTGGCTGACCCAGTACTTC. Protein sequence: CASSQDWLTQYF.

This clonotype showed up just a few times. V and J are TRBV29-1 and TRBJ1-1; 8 nucleotides align to TRBD1. Germline CDR1 reads SQVTM; CDR2 reads ANQGSEA. The CDR3 covers 16 residues. V shed 4 bases and J 6 bases; nucleotides not matched to a gene: 16. The DNA of the CDR3 is TGCAGCGTTGCCGGACAGGGTCGGTCACGCGGCCCTGAAGCTTTCTTT. It encodes CSVAGQGRSRGPEAFF.

This clonotype was seen only a few times. This chain joins TRBV20-1 and TRBJ1-2, with D possibly being TRBD1 (5 bases). V was cut by 6 bases and J by 4 bases, with 12 bases left in between. Looked up from germline, CDR1 is DFQATT and CDR2 is SNEGSKA (reference sequence). The CDR3 runs 12 residues. The CDR3 DNA reads TGCAGTGCCCTCAAAGACAGCTATGGCTACACCTTC. As protein: CSALKDSYGYTF.

V usage is TRBV5-1 and J usage is TRBJ2-5, with no clear D. There are 13 residues in the CDR3. V lost 1 base and J 3 bases, leaving 7 bases between the germline ends. Germline V gene sequence: CDR1 SGHRS, CDR2 YFSETQ. The CDR3 coding sequence is TGCGCCAGCAGCTTGTGGGCAGAAGAGACCCAGTACTTC. It is translated as CASSLWAEETQYF.

V and J are TRBV4-1 and TRBJ1-1; weak D call: TRBD1 (5 bases). V was trimmed by 1 base and J by 2 bases, leaving 17 bases between them. The CDR3 totals 17 residues. Germline CDR1 is MGHRA and CDR2 is YSYEKL. The chain's CDR3 is CASSQARDQKFNTEAFF. CDR3 coding DNA: TGCGCCAGCAGCCAAGCTCGGGACCAGAAATTTAACACTGAAGCTTTCTTT.

This clonotype showed up just a few times. The rearrangement uses TRBV5-1 and TRBJ2-5, with D tentatively TRBD1 (5 bases). The CDR3 sequence is 14 residues long. CDR1 is SGHRS, CDR2 YFSETQ, per germline. The ends were cut back, 2 bases at V and 3 bases at J, with 11 bases in the middle. CDR3 loop: CASSFTKGEETQYF. CDR3 bases: TGCGCCAGCAGCTTTACTAAAGGGGAAGAGACCCAGTACTTC. The full variable domain, with the rest looked up from reference TRBV5-1 and TRBJ2-5, is KAGVTQTPRYLIKTRGQQVTLSCSPISGHRSVSWYQQTPGQGLQFLFEYFSETQRNKGNFPGRFSGRQFSNSRSEMNVSTLELGDSALYLCASSFTKGEETQYFGPGTRLLVL.

The V and J genes are TRBV4-3 and TRBJ2-7; D might be TRBD1 (6 bases). This CDR3 spans 18 amino acids. Germline V gene data show CDR1 as LGHNA and CDR2 as YSLEER. Trimming cost V 2 bases and J 3 bases, with 23 bases left between them. The CDR3 DNA sequence: TGCGCCAGCAGCCAAAGCTGGGGGCCAGCCATAGGAAGCTACGAGCAGTACTTC. Amino acids: CASSQSWGPAIGSYEQYF.

This clonotype was observed a few times. The V gene is TRBV12-3 or TRBV12-4, the J gene TRBJ2-4; 10 nucleotides align to TRBD2. This CDR3 contains 14 residues. The J segment lost 7 bases and the V segment lost 5 bases, leaving 5 bases of the junction unmatched. The CDR3 region has the DNA TGTGCCAGCAGTCACGGGACTAGCGATAACATTCAGTACTTC. Translation gives CASSHGTSDNIQYF.

This chain joins TRBV7-2 and TRBJ2-3; TRBD1 matches at 8 bases. Trimming cost V 3 bases and J 3 bases; bases outside gene matches: 8. This CDR3 contains 16 residues. From germline, CDR1 is SGHTA and CDR2 FQGNSA. The CDR3 DNA reads TGTGCCAGCAGCTTGGGAGACAGGGGTGGAACAGATACGCAGTATTTT. Its translation: CASSLGDRGGTDTQYF.

This rearrangement joins TRBV4-1 to TRBJ2-7, with no clear D. This CDR3 contains 13 residues. Trimming removed 0 bases at V and 4 bases at J, with 7 bases between. The V gene's germline CDR1 is MGHRA and CDR2 YSYEKL. The CDR3, as DNA: TGCGCCAGCAGCCAAGATGCGCGTTACGAGCAGTACTTC. This encodes CASSQDARYEQYF.

This clonotype was detected a few times. This chain joins TRBV28 and TRBJ2-1; D is unresolved. V shed 5 bases and J shed 7 bases, with 24 bases lying between them. The CDR3 runs 17 residues. Germline CDR1 MDHEN, CDR2 SYDVKM. The CDR3 reads CASSTPLRPEMGNEQFF. DNA of the CDR3: TGTGCCAGCAGTACCCCCCTTCGACCTGAGATGGGGAATGAGCAGTTCTTC.

This CDR3 reads CASSYSLTSGVTDTQYF. CDR3 coding DNA: TGTGCCAGCAGTTACTCCCTGACTAGCGGGGTCACAGATACGCAGTATTTT. The chain couples TRBV6-5 to TRBJ2-3; TRBD2 aligns across 11 bases. This CDR3 comprises 17 residues. V lost 0 bases, J lost 2 bases, and 4 bases stayed unmatched. The V gene's germline CDR1 is MNHEY and CDR2 SVGAGI.

A few counts support this clonotype. This chain joins TRBV7-2 and TRBJ2-6; 9 bases agree with TRBD1. V lost 4 bases, J lost 12 bases, and 10 bases stayed unmatched. Germline CDR1 and CDR2: SGHTA and FQGNSA. The CDR3 is 15 residues long. CDR3 DNA sequence: TGTGCCAGCAGCTGGGTGGGGACAGGGTCTATCGTCCTGACTTTC. It yields the protein CASSWVGTGSIVLTF.

This clonotype was observed a handful of times. CDR3 nucleotide sequence: TGTGCCAGCAGCCGTCGGGACAGACTTTCACCCCTCCACTTT. It specifies CASSRRDRLSPLHF. V gene TRBV5-5 combines with J gene TRBJ1-6, with 7 positions matching TRBD1. Trimming cost V 4 bases and J 9 bases; bases outside gene matches: 7. The CDR3 is 14 amino acids. Germline assignment: CDR1 SGHKS and CDR2 YYEKEE (reference sequence).

This clonotype showed up just a few times. The chain recombines TRBV11-2 with TRBJ2-7; 7 nucleotides align to TRBD1. The germline gives CDR1 SGHAT, CDR2 FQNNGV. This CDR3 has 16 amino acids. Germline trimming cut 1 base from V and 6 bases from J; bases unmatched to any gene: 12. The CDR3 protein is CASSLVLGQYPGEQYF. The DNA for the CDR3 is TGTGCCAGCAGCTTAGTACTGGGACAGTATCCCGGCGAGCAGTACTTC.

This clonotype was found a few times. This rearrangement joins TRBV20-1 to TRBJ2-1, with 15 bases lining up with TRBD2. The ends lost 6 bases at V and 4 bases at J; junction bases unmatched: 10. The CDR3 is 17 residues long. Looked up from germline, CDR1 is DFQATT and CDR2 is SNEGSKA (reference sequence). CDR3 coding DNA: TGCAGTGCGCACCGGACTAGCGGGGGGGAAGGGTACAATGAGCAGTTCTTC. Translation: CSAHRTSGGEGYNEQFF.

V gene TRBV24-1 combines with J gene TRBJ2-2; 7 nucleotides agree with TRBD2. This CDR3 spans 15 amino acids. Germline V lookup: CDR1 KGHDR, CDR2 SFDVKD. Losses at the gene ends were 5 bases for V and 4 bases for J; bases not matched to a gene: 6. The CDR3 DNA reads TGTGCCACCAGTGGAACGGGAGGCTTCACCGGGGAGCTGTTTTTT. Amino acids: CATSGTGGFTGELFF.

The chain links TRBV10-3 to TRBJ2-7, with a possible D match to TRBD2 (6 bases). The CDR3 spans 12 residues. Per the germline V gene, CDR1 is ENHRY and CDR2 is SYGVKD. V was shortened by 8 bases and J by 6 bases, with 14 bases between the two germline ends. CDR3 sequence: CAIASVGGEQYF. CDR3 DNA sequence: TGTGCCATCGCGAGTGTCGGGGGCGAGCAGTACTTC.

V usage is TRBV20-1 and J usage is TRBJ2-7, with TRBD1 as a possible D gene (6 bases). Germline CDR1 DFQATT, CDR2 SNEGSKA (reference sequence). The V gene lost 1 base and the J gene lost 6 bases, with 7 bases spanning the gap. The CDR3 totals 11 residues. The CDR3: CSARAGAEQYF. CDR3 sequence (DNA): TGCAGTGCTAGAGCAGGGGCCGAGCAGTACTTC.

The V gene is TRBV20-1, the J gene TRBJ2-7; TRBD1 matches at 10 bases. Germline V gene lookup returns CDR1 DFQATT and CDR2 SNEGSKA (reference sequence). The CDR3 consists of 13 residues. V was pared by 7 bases and J by 4 bases, with 7 bases of the junction left unmatched. The CDR3 loop is CSVPGQGLYEQYF. As DNA, the CDR3 is TGCAGTGTTCCGGGACAGGGGCTATACGAGCAGTACTTC.